This T cell receptor beta chain was recorded in a study of lymphopenia after photon versus proton radiotherapy. Findings of the study overall: Authors raise, but do not show, better survival with proton therapy. Larger post-nadir TCR diversity loss correlated inversely with survival in deceased patients.

Germline assignment: CDR1 MNHNS and CDR2 SASEGT. V shed 6 bases and J shed 0 bases, with 6 bases lying between them. The CDR3 is 13 residues long. This clone was seen only a few times. The target antigen is unknown. TCRdb's copy holds only in-frame clones and misses some; the assay was immunoSEQ multiplex PCR. The table includes tens of thousands of clones, 65% to 85% detected once. The chain uses TRBV6-1 and TRBJ1-3; D is unresolved. Sequences were derived from peripheral blood, sampled from a patient treated with proton-based radiotherapy. This receptor was obtained from a man between 60 and 70 years old with pancreatic cancer. CDR3 coding DNA: TGTGCCAGCAGGCCGAGCTCTGGAAACACCATATATTTT. It encodes CASRPSSGNTIYF.